The clone carrying this T cell receptor (beta chain) occurred a few times. V trimming: 6 bases; J trimming: 5 bases; junction bases outside the gene matches: 17. Looked up from germline, CDR1 is MGHRA and CDR2 is YSYEKL. The CDR3 has 17 residues. The sample originates from a study of identical twins. TCRdb reprocessed the 5' RACE reads with MiXCR, giving one entry per CDR3 protein. The repertoire holds roughly 700,000 distinct CDR3 sequences, with 8.5% to 9% as singletons. The same specimen was also included in a second study, on yellow fever vaccine responses in identical twins.

The sample was PBMCs. This clonotype was sampled from a woman aged 18-29 years in good health. V and J are TRBV4-1 and TRBJ2-5; 8 bases are shared with TRBD2. The CDR3, as DNA: TGCGCCAGCAGGCTGACCCTAGGCAGCGGGAGTATGGAGACCCAGTACTTC. It specifies CASRLTLGSGSMETQYF.